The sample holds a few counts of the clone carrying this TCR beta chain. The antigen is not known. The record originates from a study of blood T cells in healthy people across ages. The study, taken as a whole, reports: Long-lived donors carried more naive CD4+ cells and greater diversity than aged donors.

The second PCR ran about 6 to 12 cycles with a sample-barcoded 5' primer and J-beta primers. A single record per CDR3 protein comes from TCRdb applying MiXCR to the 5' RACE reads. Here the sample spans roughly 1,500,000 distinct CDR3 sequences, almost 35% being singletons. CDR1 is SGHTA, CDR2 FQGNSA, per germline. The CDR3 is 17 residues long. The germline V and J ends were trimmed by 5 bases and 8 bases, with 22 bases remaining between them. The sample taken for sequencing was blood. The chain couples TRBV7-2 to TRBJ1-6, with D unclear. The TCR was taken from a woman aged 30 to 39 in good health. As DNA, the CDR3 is TGTGCCAGCAGCCAAACGATCCGACCGTACGGGGATTCACCCCTCCACTTT. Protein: CASSQTIRPYGDSPLHF.